This TCR beta chain came from a study of T cell responses to AZD1222 COVID-19 vaccine. For the study at large: Second-dose schedules of about 4 or about 12 weeks were combined. Findings and caveats of the study: Dominant at 160-218 and 743-854, vaccine-associated CD4 TCRs also spanned spike. Possibly, clonal diversity was underestimated; donors were largely white British and included more females. Within unmutated variant regions lay the reported targets of nearly half of spike-specific TCRs.

Data came from immunoSEQ multiplex PCR; TCRdb stores just in-frame clones and leaves some out. The data show about 160,000 clones, about 91% seen once. Turning to this clone: The antigen is unknown.

Trimming removed 5 bases from V and 9 bases from J; junction bases left unmatched: 14. The length of the CDR3 is 17 residues. From germline, CDR1 is MNHEY and CDR2 SMNVEV (reference sequence). The receptor was derived from an adult in good health. The genes are TRBV27 and TRBJ2-1; 12 bases map to TRBD2. The specimen was peripheral blood, collected on day 0 of AZD1222 vaccination. CDR3 sequence (DNA): TGTGCCAGCAGTCCTACACCCCTAGCGGGAGGGCCGGGTGAGCAGTTCTTC. It specifies CASSPTPLAGGPGEQFF.